A selection of T cell receptor beta chains follows, all from one sample in a study of CD8+ T cells in alopecia areata. TCRdb's copy holds only in-frame clones and misses some; the assay was immunoSEQ multiplex PCR. The data contain 60,000 to 90,000 clones, approximately 70% of them seen just once; the ten biggest clones take up less than 25%. Sequences were derived from CD8+ T cells sorted from blood, sampled at week 24, from a patient treated with tofacitinib. The receptor source for this set is a human donor with alopecia areata. CDR3s include the opening cysteine and the closing phenylalanine or tryptophan. A D gene is named only where the DNA matches it firmly. A row's size may be missing; if present it is once, few, many or a size class.

v_gene	abundance	j_gene	d_gene	CDR3aa	CDR3nt
TRBV13	medium-sized	TRBJ1-3	.	CASSLEGTGNTIYF	TGTGCCAGCAGCTTAGAGGGAACAGGAAACACCATATATTTT
TRBV7-9	many	TRBJ2-2	.	CASTETNTGELFF	TGTGCCAGCACAGAGACTAACACCGGGGAGCTGTTTTTT
TRBV5-4	.	TRBJ2-5	.	CASSFWYFEETQYF	TGTGCCAGCAGCTTTTGGTACTTCGAAGAGACCCAGTACTTC
TRBV7-2	.	TRBJ2-1	.	CASRRYGSSYNEQFF	TGTGCCAGCAGAAGATACGGGAGCTCCTACAATGAGCAGTTCTTC
TRBV4-1	.	TRBJ2-7	TRBD1	CASSHASAFSGQSFSYEQYF	TGCGCCAGCAGCCACGCTTCCGCATTCTCGGGACAGAGTTTTTCGTACGAGCAGTACTTC
TRBV9	.	TRBJ2-7	.	CASSVEDNGYEQYF	TGTGCCAGCAGCGTAGAGGACAACGGCTACGAGCAGTACTTC
TRBV4-1	.	TRBJ2-4	.	CASSPPLHAKNIQYF	TGCGCCAGCAGCCCACCACTTCACGCCAAAAACATTCAGTACTTC
TRBV7-9	few	TRBJ2-3	TRBD2	CASTLAGASTDTQYF	TGTGCCAGCACCCTAGCGGGGGCTAGCACAGATACGCAGTATTTT
TRBV30	.	TRBJ2-7	.	CAWSVGSYEQYF	TGTGCCTGGAGTGTAGGTTCCTACGAGCAGTACTTC
TRBV28	.	TRBJ2-3	.	CASSLSLAGESTDTQYF	TGTGCCAGCAGTTTATCACTCGCGGGTGAAAGCACAGATACGCAGTATTTT
TRBV7-2	many	TRBJ2-7	TRBD2	CASSSRTSGLYEQYF	TGTGCCAGCAGCTCGAGGACTAGCGGACTATACGAGCAGTACTTC
TRBV19	.	TRBJ2-7	TRBD1	CASSMNRQGSYEQYF	TGTGCCAGTAGTATGAATCGACAGGGGTCCTACGAGCAGTACTTC
TRBV27	.	TRBJ2-7	TRBD1	CASSLRGVPGQLFYEQYF	TGTGCCAGCAGTCTAAGGGGAGTACCGGGACAGTTATTCTACGAGCAGTACTTC
TRBV7-2	.	TRBJ1-2	TRBD1	CASSLVWDRTNYGYTF	TGTGCCAGCAGCTTAGTTTGGGACAGAACTAACTATGGCTACACCTTC
TRBV4-3	.	TRBJ2-5	.	CASSQVRLPQETQYF	TGCGCCAGCAGCCAAGTCCGGCTACCACAAGAGACCCAGTACTTC
TRBV7-9	.	TRBJ2-3	.	CASSLDPSRSSTDTQYF	TGTGCCAGCAGCTTAGACCCTAGCAGATCTAGCACAGATACGCAGTATTTT
TRBV4-1	.	TRBJ2-7	.	CASSQARTSYEQYF	TGCGCCAGCAGCCAAGCTCGGACCTCCTACGAGCAGTACTTC
TRBV4-3	.	TRBJ2-7	TRBD2	CASSPSGPVAGADEQYF	TGCGCCAGCAGCCCCTCAGGCCCTGTAGCGGGGGCGGACGAGCAGTACTTC
TRBV5-1	.	TRBJ2-1	TRBD1	CASNVYRGVAALNEQFF	TGCGCCAGCAACGTTTACAGGGGGGTAGCGGCTTTGAATGAGCAGTTCTTC
TRBV13	.	TRBJ2-7	.	CASSARPGDYEQYF	TGTGCCAGCAGCGCTAGACCCGGGGATTACGAGCAGTACTTC
TRBV4-1	.	TRBJ2-1	.	CASSPTQTGTRDEQFF	TGCGCCAGCAGCCCTACTCAAACCGGGACCCGAGATGAGCAGTTCTTC
TRBV7-8	.	TRBJ2-3	.	CASSLIWGQEGTDTQYF	TGTGCCAGCAGCTTAATTTGGGGACAAGAAGGCACAGATACGCAGTATTTT
TRBV13	.	TRBJ1-1	.	CASSSEHDPNTEAFF	TGTGCCAGCAGCTCAGAACACGACCCGAACACTGAAGCTTTCTTT
TRBV10-3	.	TRBJ2-5	TRBD2	CAIRKETSGSQETQYF	TGTGCCATCAGGAAGGAGACTAGCGGGTCCCAAGAGACCCAGTACTTC
TRBV19	.	TRBJ1-2	.	CASEDGLNYGYTF	TGTGCCAGTGAGGACGGGCTTAACTATGGCTACACCTTC
TRBV5-1	few	TRBJ2-7	TRBD1	CASSLEGAGSHEQYF	TGCGCCAGCAGCTTGGAGGGGGCAGGGAGCCACGAGCAGTACTTC
TRBV6-1	.	TRBJ2-3	TRBD2	CVSGLADVTDTQYF	TGTGTCAGCGGCCTAGCGGACGTCACAGATACGCAGTATTTT
TRBV9	.	TRBJ2-5	.	CASSVGGRPQETQYF	TGTGCCAGCAGCGTAGGGGGGCGCCCACAAGAGACCCAGTACTTC
TRBV7-2	.	TRBJ1-5	TRBD1	CASSPGQPNQPQHF	TGTGCCAGCAGCCCGGGACAGCCGAATCAGCCCCAGCATTTT
TRBV9	.	TRBJ2-1	TRBD2	CASSVGVSGTNEQFF	TGTGCCAGCAGCGTAGGTGTTAGCGGGACTAATGAGCAGTTCTTC
TRBV13	few	TRBJ2-7	.	CASSLGPDEQYF	TGTGCCAGCAGCTTAGGCCCGGACGAGCAGTACTTC
TRBV27	.	TRBJ1-2	.	CASSWGSNYGYTF	TGTGCCAGCAGTTGGGGGAGCAACTATGGCTACACCTTC
TRBV5-1	.	TRBJ1-1	.	CASRGGNTEAFF	TGCGCCAGCAGAGGGGGTAACACTGAAGCTTTCTTT
TRBV2	.	TRBJ1-6	.	CASSERDNSPLHF	TGTGCCAGCAGCGAAAGGGACAATTCACCCCTCCACTTT
TRBV11-2	once	TRBJ2-7	TRBD2	CASSLVAGGSYEQYF	TGTGCCAGCAGCTTAGTTGCGGGAGGTTCCTACGAGCAGTACTTC
TRBV19	few	TRBJ2-1	.	CASSLVPNEQFF	TGTGCCAGTAGTCTAGTCCCCAATGAGCAGTTCTTC
TRBV4-3	few	TRBJ2-5	TRBD1	CASSQGGTGGRETQYF	TGCGCCAGCAGCCAAGGTGGGACAGGGGGACGAGAGACCCAGTACTTC
TRBV11-2	.	TRBJ2-5	.	CASSLGPPGETQYF	TGTGCCAGCAGTCTGGGACCGCCCGGGGAGACCCAGTACTTC
TRBV6-5	.	TRBJ2-4	TRBD1	CASSYRQGENIQYF	TGTGCCAGCAGTTATAGACAGGGAGAAAACATTCAGTACTTC
TRBV7-6	.	TRBJ1-5	TRBD1	CASSLDRGLGQPQHF	TGTGCCAGCAGCTTAGACAGGGGGCTGGGTCAGCCCCAGCATTTT
TRBV7-9	.	TRBJ1-4	.	CASSQGRGNEKLFF	TGTGCCAGCAGCCAAGGGAGAGGAAATGAAAAACTGTTTTTT
TRBV30	.	TRBJ2-7	.	CAWSFSRGDEQYF	TGTGCCTGGAGCTTCAGCAGGGGCGACGAGCAGTACTTC
TRBV4-2	few	TRBJ2-3	.	CASSQGVVIGGGAVDTQYF	TGTGCCAGCAGCCAAGGAGTAGTAATCGGTGGGGGGGCCGTAGATACGCAGTATTTT
TRBV30	.	TRBJ2-5	TRBD1	CAWSDGTGQETQYF	TGTGCCTGGAGCGACGGGACAGGGCAAGAGACCCAGTACTTC
TRBV29-1	.	TRBJ2-5	.	CSVPPRAGETQYF	TGCAGCGTCCCGCCGAGGGCTGGTGAGACCCAGTACTTC
TRBV7-9	.	TRBJ1-2	.	CASSDAGQHGYTF	TGTGCCAGCAGCGACGCAGGGCAGCATGGCTACACCTTC
TRBV6-6	.	TRBJ2-7	.	CASSTGPSYEQYF	TGTGCCAGCAGTACGGGACCTTCCTACGAGCAGTACTTC
TRBV7-6	.	TRBJ2-1	.	CASSPSMHEQFF	TGTGCCAGCAGCCCTAGTATGCATGAGCAGTTCTTC
TRBV7-9	.	TRBJ1-5	.	CASSSQGDQPQHF	TGTGCCAGCAGCTCACAGGGAGATCAGCCCCAGCATTTT
TRBV6-6	.	TRBJ2-7	.	CASSYWRGGHEQYF	TGTGCCAGCAGTTACTGGAGGGGCGGGCACGAGCAGTACTTC
TRBV7-9	.	TRBJ1-1	.	CASSFQLRGGTEAFF	TGTGCCAGCAGCTTTCAGCTTCGTGGGGGCACTGAAGCTTTCTTT
TRBV11-2	.	TRBJ2-7	TRBD1	CASSLSGVRDRGLGEQYF	TGTGCCAGCAGCTTATCGGGCGTTAGGGACAGGGGATTAGGCGAGCAGTACTTC
TRBV7-9	.	TRBJ2-5	.	CASSLAPSIQETQYF	TGTGCCAGCAGCTTAGCGCCTAGCATCCAAGAGACCCAGTACTTC
TRBV5-4	.	TRBJ2-7	.	CASSLGDEQYF	TGTGCCAGCAGCTTGGGCGACGAGCAGTACTTC
TRBV5-1	.	TRBJ2-2	TRBD2	CASSLGRGLAGPNTGELFF	TGCGCCAGCAGCTTGGGTCGAGGACTAGCGGGACCGAACACCGGGGAGCTGTTTTTT